The sequence of this T cell receptor beta chain was determined in a study of identical twins. V shed 2 bases and J 4 bases; nucleotides not matched to a gene: 5. The CDR3 extends over 15 amino acids. To note about this clonotype: Its specificity is unknown.

cDNA carried unique molecular identifiers, and a universal primer site was added by template switching. TCRdb re-analysed the 5' RACE reads in MiXCR, keeping a single row per CDR3 protein. The table has 460,000 or so distinct CDR3 sequences, 14% seen once. Points from the study as a whole: Beta out-of-frame sequences showed weaker excess twin sharing. For cord blood, abundant beta clonotypes had fewer insertions, unlike memory repertoires, which showed none.

These data were also filed under a second study, of yellow fever vaccine responses in identical twins.

The chain combines TRBV12-3 or TRBV12-4 with TRBJ1-5; 7 nucleotides line up with TRBD1. Sample: CD4+ T cells sorted from blood. This clonotype originated in a woman in her late teens or twenties in good health. This CDR3 is CASSLKGGANQPQHF. The CDR3 DNA reads as TGTGCCAGCAGTTTAAAAGGGGGCGCAAATCAGCCCCAGCATTTT.